The 18 T cell receptor beta chains listed next were all sequenced from one sample in a study of cytomegalovirus exposure and HLA in healthy donors. The study ran its PCR with 60 Vbeta and 13 Jbeta primers. Some clones are missing from TCRdb's copy, which holds only in-frame ones; the method was immunoSEQ multiplex PCR. The table has approximately 150,000 clones, over 65% seen once; the top ten hold just under 3%. The sample comprised PBMCs. The source of these receptors is a female donor in good health and CMV-seronegative.

This chain uses TRBV19 with TRBJ1-1; the match to TRBD1 covers 10 bases. V shed 5 bases and J 3 bases; nucleotides not matched to a gene: 12. The CDR3 covers 17 residues. The V gene's germline CDR1 is LNHDA and CDR2 SQIVND (reference sequence). CDR3 DNA sequence: TGTGCCAGTAGTTTATCCGGGACAGGGGTTGTGCACACTGAAGCTTTCTTT. It yields the protein CASSLSGTGVVHTEAFF. Full variable domain (missing parts from reference TRBV19 and TRBJ1-1): DGGITQSPKYLFRKEGQNVTLSCEQNLNHDAMYWYRQDPGQGLRLIYYSQIVNDFQKGDIAEGYSVSREKKESFPLTVTSAQKNPTAFYLCASSLSGTGVVHTEAFFGQGTRLTVV.

The chain combines TRBV13 with TRBJ2-3; 13 bases fit TRBD2. CDR1 and CDR2 (germline): PRHDT, FYEKMQ (reference sequence). The junction had 6 bases not matched to a gene; V was cut back by 4 bases and J by 2 bases. The CDR3 is 17 residues long. CDR3 DNA sequence: TGTGCCAGCAGCTCTCGGACTAGCGGGAGAGTCACAGATACGCAGTATTTT. Translation gives CASSSRTSGRVTDTQYF.

V and J are TRBV29-1 and TRBJ1-2; no definite D call. This CDR3 is built from 11 residues. Germline V CDR1 and CDR2: SQVTM, ANQGSEA. V was trimmed by 4 bases and J by 4 bases, leaving 7 bases between them. The CDR3 sequence: CSVVLSYGYTF. In DNA form, the CDR3 reads TGCAGCGTTGTGTTGAGCTATGGCTACACCTTC. Full variable domain (remainder filled in from reference TRBV29-1 and TRBJ1-2): SAVISQKPSRDICQRGTSLTIQCQVDSQVTMMFWYRQQPGQSLTLIATANQGSEATYESGFVIDKFPISRPNLTFSTLTVSNMSPEDSSIYLCSVVLSYGYTFGSGTRLTVV.

V gene TRBV30 combines with J gene TRBJ1-5; D gene ambiguous. CDR1 and CDR2 from the germline V gene are GTSNPN and SVGIG (reference sequence). This CDR3 contains 14 residues. V was trimmed by 2 bases and J by 5 bases, leaving 13 bases between them. The CDR3 here is CAWSRYREDQPQHF. DNA for the CDR3: TGTGCCTGGAGTAGATACAGAGAAGATCAGCCCCAGCATTTT.

The chain is built from TRBV5-1 and TRBJ2-7; 10 bases map to TRBD2. J was trimmed by 5 bases and V by 4 bases; bases with no gene match: 3. The CDR3 runs to 13 residues. The V gene's germline CDR1 is SGHRS and CDR2 YFSETQ. The CDR3 sequence: CASSAGLANEQYF. The CDR3 nucleotides are TGCGCCAGCAGCGCGGGACTAGCGAACGAGCAGTACTTC.

The chain joins TRBV9 to TRBJ1-2, with 9 bases that match TRBD1. The V gene end was trimmed by 3 bases and the J gene end by 12 bases; junction bases not matched to a gene: 12. Germline values: CDR1 SGDLS, CDR2 YYNGEE. This CDR3 spans 14 amino acids. The CDR3 coding sequence is TGTGCCAGCAGCGGTACCGGGACAGGGAGGGTCCACACCTTC. It is translated as CASSGTGTGRVHTF.

This chain's CDR3 is CAWSVSVYEQYF. DNA of the CDR3: TGTGCCTGGAGTGTGTCGGTCTACGAGCAGTACTTC. The rearrangement joins TRBV30 to TRBJ2-7, with no clear D. The V end was cut by 0 bases, the J end by 3 bases, with 6 bases between. The length of the CDR3 is 12 residues. Germline V gene sequence: CDR1 GTSNPN, CDR2 SVGIG (reference sequence).

The chain carries TRBV18 and TRBJ1-4, with 9 bases identical to TRBD1. The CDR3 length is 15 residues. Germline V CDR1 and CDR2: KGHSH, LQKENI. V lost 1 base and J lost 6; bases outside the gene matches: 3. This chain's CDR3 is CASSPQTGGYEKLFF. The CDR3 DNA sequence: TGTGCCAGCTCACCACAGACAGGGGGGTATGAAAAACTGTTTTTT.

The J gene is TRBJ2-1, the V gene TRBV7-2, with a possible D match to TRBD1 (6 bases). CDR1 SGHTA and CDR2 FQGNSA come from the germline V gene. V lost 4 bases and J 5 bases, leaving 18 bases between the germline ends. CDR3 length: 16 residues. CDR3: CASSSSLATGDNEQFF. In DNA form, the CDR3 reads TGTGCCAGCAGCTCGAGTCTTGCGACAGGCGACAATGAGCAGTTCTTC.

This clone was detected a few times. The genes are TRBV28 and TRBJ1-2; TRBD1 matches at 8 bases. With V trimmed by 2 bases and J by 3 bases, 2 bases remained unmatched. The CDR3 has 14 residues. The V gene's germline CDR1 is MDHEN and CDR2 SYDVKM. The CDR3 sequence is CASSLETGDYGYTF. DNA for the CDR3: TGTGCCAGCAGTTTAGAGACAGGGGACTATGGCTACACCTTC.

The chain combines TRBV19 with TRBJ2-5, with 12 bases lining up with TRBD1. Trimming cost V 7 bases and J 10 bases; bases outside gene matches: 7. Germline CDR1 is LNHDA and CDR2 is SQIVND (reference sequence). CDR3 length: 13 residues. The CDR3: CASKGQGARGQYF. The CDR3 nucleotides are TGTGCCAGTAAGGGACAGGGGGCCCGGGGCCAGTACTTC.

Concerning this clone: This sample includes further DNA sequences coding for the same CDR3. V usage is TRBV7-3 and J usage is TRBJ1-5; D may be TRBD1 (6 bases). The V gene's germline CDR1 is SGHTA and CDR2 FQGTGA. The CDR3 is made up of 16 amino acids. Between the trimmed V and J ends, which lost 5 bases and 1 base, there was a span of 15 bases. The CDR3 bases are TGTGCCAGCAGCCCCCCCTCGGACAGAAGCAATCAGCCCCAGCATTTT. It yields the protein CASSPPSDRSNQPQHF.

The chain joins TRBV5-1 to TRBJ2-3, with D hard to call. From germline, CDR1 is SGHRS and CDR2 YFSETQ. This CDR3 has 15 amino acids. The germline V and J ends were trimmed by 2 bases and 3 bases, with 13 bases remaining between them. CDR3 bases: TGCGCCAGCAGCTTAGCTGGTGAAAAGACAGATACGCAGTATTTT. It encodes CASSLAGEKTDTQYF.

The V gene is TRBV7-3, the J gene TRBJ2-2, with 7 bases fitting TRBD2. With V trimmed by 1 base and J by 4 bases, 3 bases remained unmatched. The germline V gene encodes CDR1 SGHTA and CDR2 FQGTGA. This CDR3 has 15 amino acids. The chain's CDR3 is CASSLMGRGTGELFF. Here the CDR3 DNA reads TGTGCCAGCAGCTTAATGGGGAGGGGCACCGGGGAGCTGTTTTTT.

The V and J genes are TRBV13 and TRBJ2-5; 12 nucleotides line up with TRBD2. The CDR3 loop spans 17 amino acids. The germline V gene has CDR1 PRHDT and CDR2 FYEKMQ (reference sequence). V trimming: 0 bases; J trimming: 0 bases; junction bases outside the gene matches: 2. CDR3 residues: CASSLGTSGSYQETQYF. CDR3 nucleotides: TGTGCCAGCAGCTTAGGGACTAGCGGGAGTTACCAAGAGACCCAGTACTTC.

This sequence joins TRBV18 and TRBJ1-1; possibly TRBD1 for D (6 bases). V lost 6 bases and J 7 bases, leaving 18 bases between the germline ends. This CDR3 region has 14 residues. Germline CDR1 is KGHSH and CDR2 is LQKENI. The CDR3 loop is CASSLRDRLDEAFF. The CDR3 region has the DNA TGTGCCAGCTCGCTACGTGACAGGCTGGATGAAGCTTTCTTT.

V and J are TRBV9 and TRBJ2-7; TRBD1 is a possible D gene (6 bases). The CDR3 length is 13 residues. Germline V lookup: CDR1 SGDLS, CDR2 YYNGEE. V was trimmed by 3 bases and J by 6 bases, leaving 13 bases between them. CDR3 residues: CASSAGQRGEQYF. The CDR3 DNA reads as TGTGCCAGCAGCGCCGGACAGAGAGGCGAGCAGTACTTC.

This chain links TRBV28 with TRBJ1-1, with D possibly TRBD1 on 6 matching bases. Trimming removed 7 bases at V and 2 bases at J, with 14 bases between. The CDR3 loop spans 14 amino acids. Germline V gene lookup returns CDR1 MDHEN and CDR2 SYDVKM. The CDR3 loop is CASTRGGPNTEAFF. DNA for the CDR3: TGTGCCAGCACCCGCGGGGGGCCCAACACTGAAGCTTTCTTT.